One sample yielded the 9 T cell receptor beta chains listed below, sequenced in a study of Tregs in tolerant kidney transplant recipients. Libraries were prepared by immunoSEQ multiplex PCR; TCRdb keeps only in-frame clonotypes and omits some of them. This sample contains around 48,000 clones. Sample: CD4+ T cells from blood, taken before the transplant. The receptors originated from a human donor who received a combined kidney and bone marrow transplant.

In regard to this clone: The CDR3 end lies 3 residues beyond the end of the read and is filled in from the germline J gene. The chain uses TRBV30 and TRBJ1-1; weak D call: TRBD1 (6 bases). V was cut by 5 bases and J by 4 bases, with 14 bases left in between. Germline V gene lookup returns CDR1 GTSNPN and CDR2 SVGIG (reference sequence). The CDR3 contains 13 residues. The covered CDR3 bases are TGTGCCTGGGGCCCAGGGGTTGTCACTGAA. This encodes CAWGPGVVTE. The entire CDR3 sequence reads CAWGPGVVTEAFF.

To note about this clone: The sequence runs out 3 residues before the end of the CDR3; the remainder is reconstructed from the germline J gene. This chain connects TRBV7-2 to TRBJ1-1; 8 nucleotides match TRBD1. V was pared by 0 bases and J by 2 bases, with 2 bases of the junction left unmatched. Germline CDR1 SGHTA, CDR2 FQGNSA. The CDR3 has 15 residues. Incomplete CDR3 DNA: TGTGCCAGCAGCTTAGCCAGGGGGCTCAACACTGAA. It encodes CASSLARGLNTE. The entire CDR3 is CASSLARGLNTEAFF.

As concerns this clone: The sequenced fragment ends 3 residues before the CDR3 boundary, so the rest is inferred from the germline J gene. The chain employs TRBV7-2 and TRBJ1-6; TRBD1 matches 9 bases. The V and J ends lost 3 bases and 9 bases, in that order; junction bases with no gene match: 6. This CDR3 spans 15 amino acids. The V gene's germline CDR1 is SGHTA and CDR2 FQGNSA. CDR3 DNA, as far as it was read: TGTGCCAGCAGCTTCTCCGGGACAGGGACTTCACCC. Residues: CASSFSGTGTSP. In full, the CDR3 is CASSFSGTGTSPLHF. Using reference TRBV7-2 and TRBJ1-6 for the parts outside the CDR3, the full variable domain is GAGVSQSPSNKVTEKGKDVELRCDPISGHTALYWYRQSLGQGLEFLIYFQGNSAPDKSGLPSDRFSAERTGGSVSTLTIQRTQQEDSAVYLCASSFSGTGTSPLHFGNGTRLTVT.

Concerning this clone itself: The read is 3 residues too short to cover the CDR3 end, so that end is filled in from the germline J gene. The chain employs TRBV20-1 and TRBJ2-7, with a tentative D call TRBD2 (6 bases). With 5 bases removed from V and 3 bases from J, the gap between germline ends came to 14 bases. There are 13 residues in the CDR3. Germline CDR1 DFQATT, CDR2 SNEGSKA (reference sequence). CDR3 region: CSAPLGRGYEQYF. The part of the CDR3 DNA that was read is TGCAGTGCTCCCTTAGGGCGGGGCTACGAG.

Notes on this clone: The read falls 3 residues short of the CDR3 end, and the missing part is taken from the germline J gene. The chain carries TRBV7-9 and TRBJ2-2; maybe TRBD2 (5 bases). CDR1 is SEHNR, CDR2 FQNEAQ, per germline (reference sequence). V shed 10 bases and J shed 6 bases, with 12 bases lying between them. There are 12 residues in the CDR3. The CDR3 here is CATDEGAGELFF. The sequenced part of the CDR3 DNA is TGTGCCACCGACGAGGGCGCCGGGGAG.

CDR3 bases read: TGTGCCAGCAGCTCGACAGGGTACGAG. Amino acid sequence: CASSSTGYE. The whole CDR3 is CASSSTGYEQYF. The chain joins TRBV7-9 to TRBJ2-7; 7 bases are a match to TRBD1. The CDR3 extends 3 residues past the end of the read, so its final part is completed from the germline J gene. The CDR3 loop spans 12 amino acids. V lost 4 bases to trimming and J lost 4 bases; unmatched junction nucleotides: 1. Germline V gene data show CDR1 as SEHNR and CDR2 as FQNEAQ (reference sequence).

With regard to this clone: From the germline J gene comes the end of the CDR3, since the read stops 3 residues before it. The rearrangement uses TRBV18 and TRBJ1-5; TRBD1 aligns across 7 bases. This CDR3 comprises 14 residues. Germline loops: CDR1 KGHSH, CDR2 LQKENI. J was trimmed by 5 bases and V by 6 bases; bases with no gene match: 7. This CDR3 reads CASSPTGEDQPQHF. Partial CDR3 DNA: TGTGCCAGCTCGCCAACAGGGGAGGATCAGCCC.

Points on this clone: The CDR3 is cut off 3 residues early in the read; its end comes from the germline J gene. The rearrangement joins TRBV5-1 to TRBJ2-1; 11 bases agree with TRBD2. The germline CDR1 and CDR2 sequences are SGHRS and YFSETQ. The ends lost 3 bases at V and 4 bases at J; junction bases unmatched: 9. The CDR3 is made up of 17 amino acids. The CDR3 DNA, read in part, is TGCGCCAGCAGCTGGCGGATTGGACTAGCGGGTTACAATGAG. The encoded protein is CASSWRIGLAGYNE. The CDR3 as a whole reads CASSWRIGLAGYNEQFF.

On this clone: The read stops 3 residues short of the end of the CDR3; the missing end is completed from the germline J gene. The chain joins TRBV5-4 to TRBJ2-2; a weak D match, TRBD1 (6 bases). This CDR3 is 13 amino acids long. V was clipped by 3 bases and J by 4 bases, with 7 bases between them. Germline assignment: CDR1 SGHNT and CDR2 YYREEE (reference sequence). CDR3 region: CASSWTVTGELFF. The CDR3 DNA, read in part, is TGTGCCAGCAGCTGGACAGTCACCGGGGAG.